This record looks at one TCR beta chain sequence and its context. The antigen this receptor binds is unknown. No base quality information exists; no much larger clone differs at one position. Donors were healthy HIV-negative adults with no recently reported acute infections or vaccinations. Every donor was a Caucasian adult residing in Nashville, Tennessee, USA. CD8 memory samples were composed of magnetically selected CD45RO+ cells combined with CCR7-negative CD45RA+ effector memory (TemRA) cells. After blood collection by leukapheresis, PBMCs were isolated using Ficoll-Histopaque density gradient centrifugation and then cryopreserved in the vapor phase of liquid nitrogen. Purity and quantity of every magnetically sorted T cell population were checked by analytical flow cytometry. Genomic DNA was isolated from every sorted fraction and measured by UV absorbance on a Nanodrop 2000c. Using the deep immunoSEQ assay, TCR CDR3 regions were amplified from genomic DNA by multiplex PCR. Extracted genomic DNA from each cell subset was spread evenly across all wells of several immunoSEQ 96-well plates, with each plate serving as a replicate. For sorted subsets, about 200 ng genomic DNA, equal to some 28,000 T cell genomes, was loaded into each replicate PCR. Purified libraries were quantified with a Qubit 3.0 fluorometer, sized on a Bioanalyzer 2100, and re-quantified with the KAPA Library Quantification kit. Each immunoSEQ 96-well plate was sequenced on its own single-read 150-cycle Illumina NextSeq 550 flow cell. On the study's bioinformatics: The immunoSEQ output contained only junctional sequences without quality scores, so filtering could not match that applied to full-length reads. Sequences were annotated with PyIR, a Python wrapper for IgBLAST v1.9, and V/J genes and CDR3 were assigned using IMGT germline references. Reads were removed for weak V/J assignments (E-value above 1e-6), missing CDR3, stop codons, out-of-frame junctions, or ambiguous translated residues. V3J clonotypes were defined as sequences sharing the same inferred V gene, J gene, and CDR3 amino acid sequence. The percentage overlap between two repertoires was calculated by dividing the number of shared unique clonotypes by the size of the smaller repertoire. Three approaches were used to assess repertoire richness: RTK rarefaction, the Chao1 estimator, and Recon v2.1 estimates of unobserved clonotypes. Generation probabilities for all TCRbeta clonotypes obtained by the gDNA method from a few donors were computed using OLGA. Entries here come from immuneACCESS through TCRdb and include only in-frame sequences with V and J called. Some clones fail to appear in such tables; in the studies checked, an unresolved V gene covers under half of the shortfall, and the cause of the remainder is unknown. Clonal size and the V and J genes are those of that table, whereas D and trimming came from the DNA. Here the sample has about 380,000 clones; about 97% occur a single time. The ten largest clones capture about 0.32% of the sample.

This sample was taken from a study of shared clonotypes between healthy human individuals (dated by TCRdb to the early 2020s). In terms of the full investigation: The cohort included three men and two women between 18 and 49 years of age. Leukapheresis yielded between about 0.9 and 8.9 billion PBMCs per donor. To estimate repertoire size and how much clonotypes are shared between individuals, the study performed deep sequencing of blood TCR repertoires from five healthy adults. Libraries were prepared and TCR repertoires were sequenced by different laboratories using diverse techniques, in order to increase sequencing depth and limit assay-specific biases. Per donor, three plates each were used for CD4 naive and CD4 memory, two for CD8 naive, and one for CD8 memory. Results the study describes overall, beyond this receptor: Sampling was restricted to blood, and TCR repertoires in tissues likely differ from the TCR repertoires found in blood. Pairwise subsampling led to the expectation that sequencing depth would affect the degree of clonotype sharing among donors. Because the study included only a small number of donors, the genetic and exposure-history diversity represented was limited. Incomplete sequencing was indicated by rarefaction of sorted-subset datasets, despite the large sequencing depth. Naive subsets generally had larger estimated clonotype richness than memory subsets did. Across a handful of donors, about 5.2% of naive CD4, approximately 4% of naive CD8, roughly 2.3% of memory CD4, and over 0.35% of memory CD8 clonotypes were shared. Clonotypes shared by all four sorted-subset donors showed higher generation probabilities than non-shared clonotypes.

V was cut back by 1 base and J by 1 base, leaving a gap of 10 bases between them. The CDR3, cysteine through phenylalanine, is 15 amino acids long. Only CDR3 DNA is held: 45 bases, read in frame from base 1. CDR1 is given as LNHDA and CDR2 as SQIVND, both from the germline V gene (reference sequence). The material sequenced was memory CD8+ T cells sorted from blood. Taken with the paper, the label for cell subset or site translates to: CD45RO+ cells pooled with CCR7-negative TemRA cells. The sequence joins TRBV19 to TRBJ1-1; no D gene is confidently identified. This clonotype originated in a man younger than 45 in good health. The CDR3 reads as follows: CASSIVMRENTEAFF. Read as DNA, the sequence is TGTGCCAGTAGTATAGTGATGAGGGAGAACACTGAAGCTTTCTTT.